Listed below are T cell receptor beta chains from one sample, sequenced in a study of CD8+CD57+ T cells in acquired aplastic anemia. TCRdb re-called the reads through MiXCR, storing one row per CDR3 protein. The repertoire holds about 220,000 distinct CDR3 sequences, with around 32% as singletons. Sequenced input: sorted CD4+, CD8+, or CD8+CD57+ T cells (not recorded which) from PBMCs. The source of these receptors is a human donor in good health, serving as a control. The CDR3 runs from the conserved cysteine through the conserved F or W. The D gene is left open where the match is weak. Where a row states a size, it is once, few, many or the class of an expanded clone; other rows omit it.

J gene: TRBJ2-7; V gene: TRBV10-3; clone size: many; D gene: -; CDR3 protein: CAISDRGSYEQYF; CDR3 DNA: TGTGCCATCAGTGATCGGGGCTCCTACGAGCAGTACTTC
J gene: TRBJ2-3; V gene: TRBV5-1; clone size: many; D gene: TRBD1; CDR3 protein: CASSVGQGGTDTQYF; CDR3 DNA: TGCGCCAGCAGCGTGGGACAGGGGGGCACAGATACGCAGTATTTT
J gene: TRBJ1-5; V gene: TRBV5-6; clone size: -; D gene: TRBD1; CDR3 protein: CASSLRQGGNQPQHF; CDR3 DNA: TGTGCCAGCAGCTTGAGGCAGGGGGGGAATCAGCCCCAGCATTTT
J gene: TRBJ1-1; V gene: TRBV20-1; clone size: many; D gene: TRBD1; CDR3 protein: CSASNPGQGNTEAFF; CDR3 DNA: TGCAGTGCTAGTAATCCGGGACAGGGGAACACTGAAGCTTTCTTT
J gene: TRBJ1-2; V gene: TRBV29-1; clone size: -; D gene: -; CDR3 protein: CSVALENYGYTF; CDR3 DNA: TGCAGCGTTGCCTTAGAGAACTATGGCTACACCTTC
J gene: TRBJ2-1; V gene: TRBV7-9; clone size: few; D gene: -; CDR3 protein: CASSLTRVYNEQFF; CDR3 DNA: TGTGCCAGCAGCTTAACCCGAGTCTACAATGAGCAGTTCTTC
J gene: TRBJ1-6; V gene: TRBV12-3/TRBV12-4; clone size: many; D gene: -; CDR3 protein: CASSTSGRGSYNSPLHF; CDR3 DNA: TGTGCCAGCTCGACATCCGGTCGGGGATCCTATAATTCACCCCTCCACTTT
J gene: TRBJ1-1; V gene: TRBV9; clone size: few; D gene: TRBD1; CDR3 protein: CASSGGQGANTEAFF; CDR3 DNA: TGTGCCAGCAGCGGAGGACAGGGGGCGAACACTGAAGCTTTCTTT
J gene: TRBJ2-7; V gene: TRBV7-8; clone size: many; D gene: -; CDR3 protein: CASSLWLTVSSYEQYF; CDR3 DNA: TGTGCCAGCAGCTTATGGTTGACGGTAAGCTCCTACGAGCAGTACTTC
J gene: TRBJ1-2; V gene: TRBV7-9; clone size: many; D gene: -; CDR3 protein: CASSLWEGVNYGYTF; CDR3 DNA: TGTGCCAGCAGCTTATGGGAGGGGGTTAACTATGGCTACACCTTC
J gene: TRBJ2-1; V gene: TRBV20-1; clone size: -; D gene: -; CDR3 protein: CSARAGSSYNEQFF; CDR3 DNA: TGCAGTGCTAGGGCAGGGAGCTCCTACAATGAGCAGTTCTTC
J gene: TRBJ1-6; V gene: TRBV6-1; clone size: -; D gene: -; CDR3 protein: CASSELRGAFSPLHF; CDR3 DNA: TGTGCCAGCAGTGAATTGAGGGGGGCCTTTTCACCCCTCCACTTT
J gene: TRBJ2-3; V gene: TRBV11-1; clone size: -; D gene: TRBD2; CDR3 protein: CASSPHGGTSTDTQYF; CDR3 DNA: TGTGCCAGCAGCCCACACGGGGGGACTAGCACAGATACGCAGTATTTT
J gene: TRBJ1-1; V gene: TRBV20-1; clone size: few; D gene: -; CDR3 protein: CSAQMNTEAFF; CDR3 DNA: TGCAGTGCCCAAATGAACACTGAAGCTTTCTTT
J gene: TRBJ2-1; V gene: TRBV2; clone size: many; D gene: TRBD2; CDR3 protein: CASRSGGLYNEQFF; CDR3 DNA: TGTGCCAGCAGGAGCGGGGGCCTCTACAATGAGCAGTTCTTC
J gene: TRBJ1-4; V gene: TRBV10-3; clone size: -; D gene: -; CDR3 protein: CAISEGGHEKLFF; CDR3 DNA: TGTGCCATCAGTGAGGGGGGGCATGAAAAACTGTTTTTT
J gene: TRBJ1-3; V gene: TRBV3-1; clone size: -; D gene: -; CDR3 protein: CASSQVSQSDTIYF; CDR3 DNA: TGTGCCAGCAGCCAAGTTAGCCAGTCAGACACCATATATTTT
J gene: TRBJ2-5; V gene: TRBV12-3/TRBV12-4; clone size: -; D gene: TRBD1; CDR3 protein: CASTRGQGQETQYF; CDR3 DNA: TGTGCCAGCACTAGAGGACAGGGGCAAGAGACCCAGTACTTC
J gene: TRBJ1-2; V gene: TRBV29-1; clone size: -; D gene: TRBD1; CDR3 protein: CSVDWTGHYGYTF; CDR3 DNA: TGCAGCGTTGATTGGACAGGGCACTATGGCTACACCTTC
J gene: TRBJ1-2; V gene: TRBV9; clone size: -; D gene: -; CDR3 protein: CASSVARANYGYTF; CDR3 DNA: TGTGCCAGCAGCGTAGCTCGGGCTAACTATGGCTACACCTTC
J gene: TRBJ1-2; V gene: TRBV2; clone size: many; D gene: TRBD1; CDR3 protein: CASSVPGTGYGYTF; CDR3 DNA: TGTGCCAGCAGTGTACCCGGGACAGGGTATGGCTACACCTTC
J gene: TRBJ1-5; V gene: TRBV25-1; clone size: many; D gene: -; CDR3 protein: CASSECQYAQHF; CDR3 DNA: TGTGCCAGCAGTGAATGCCAGTACGCCCAGCATTTT
J gene: TRBJ1-2; V gene: TRBV30; clone size: few; D gene: -; CDR3 protein: CAWRQGYRGYTF; CDR3 DNA: TGTGCCTGGAGACAGGGATATAGAGGCTACACCTTC